These 29 T cell receptor beta chains share one sample of origin, sequenced in a study of T cells in Graves' hyperthyroidism and ophthalmopathy (dated by TCRdb to between 2018 and 2021). Library prep was done by multiplex PCR. Sequencing used an Illumina HiSeq 2000. The TCR beta CDR3 regions were amplified from the RNA transcripts. A first-round RT-PCR of the TCR CDR3 used the HTBI primer set with the Qiagen OneStep RT-PCR kit. Starting from the raw public reads, TCRdb applied fastp trimming at Q25, assembled clones with MiXCR and retained in-frame beta chains. Records with the same CDR3 protein are collapsed into one entry carrying the most frequent genes and DNA. The sample table contains around 400,000 distinct CDR3 sequences; only one count was recorded for approximately 14% of them. Of the sample, roughly a fifth is held by the ten largest clones. The sequenced material came from blood. The receptor set was obtained from a woman between 55 and 75 years old with Graves' ophthalmopathy.

The chain carries TRBV20-1 and TRBJ2-5; 8 bases line up with TRBD2. V shed 0 bases, J shed 7 bases, and the junction held 13 bases outside the gene matches. Germline V gene lookup returns CDR1 DFQATT and CDR2 SNEGSKA (reference sequence). The CDR3 is made up of 16 amino acids. CDR3 coding DNA: TGCAGTGCTAGAGATCCAAGCGGGAGCGGGACGAGGACCCAGTACTTC. It specifies CSARDPSGSGTRTQYF.

This clonotype has just a few counts. The chain is built from TRBV15 and TRBJ2-1, with D perhaps TRBD2 (6 bases). The germline V and J ends were trimmed by 0 bases and 6 bases, with 12 bases remaining between them. The CDR3 contains 15 residues. Germline CDR1 is LNHNV and CDR2 is YYDKDF (reference sequence). CDR3 in amino acids: CATSRDTAGSNEQFF. DNA of the CDR3: TGTGCCACCAGCAGAGATACGGCCGGGAGCAATGAGCAGTTCTTC.

The rearrangement uses TRBV5-1 and TRBJ2-5; 7 bases map to TRBD1. Per germline, CDR1 SGHRS and CDR2 YFSETQ. The CDR3 has 14 residues. V shed 4 bases and J 5 bases; nucleotides not matched to a gene: 8. The CDR3 loop reads CASSQGQQAETQYF. The CDR3 DNA follows: TGCGCCAGCAGCCAGGGACAGCAGGCGGAGACCCAGTACTTC.

This clonotype appeared a few times. The V call is TRBV7-2, the J call TRBJ2-3; 8 positions agree with TRBD2. CDR1 and CDR2 from the germline V gene are SGHTA and FQGNSA. This CDR3 has 16 residues. The ends lost 5 bases at V and 2 bases at J; junction bases unmatched: 9. CDR3 coding DNA: TGTGCCAGCAGCAGGCATAGCGGGGCCCCCACAGATACGCAGTATTTT. This gives the protein CASSRHSGAPTDTQYF.

The sample holds a few counts of this clonotype. The gene calls are TRBV3-1 and TRBJ2-1; D may match TRBD1 or TRBD2 (5 bases each). The CDR3 has 13 residues. Trimming pared 5 bases from V and 9 bases from J, leaving 14 bases between. Germline V gene lookup returns CDR1 LGHDT and CDR2 YNNKEL (reference sequence). The CDR3 is CASSGDGIGEQFF. CDR3 sequence (DNA): TGTGCCAGCAGCGGGGACGGCATCGGTGAGCAGTTCTTC.

The sample holds many counts of this clonotype. The CDR3 DNA reads TGCGCCAGCAGCTTGGCCGCAGCTGAACACTCTGGGGCCAACGTCCTGACTTTC. Translation gives CASSLAAAEHSGANVLTF. V and J are TRBV5-1 and TRBJ2-6, with unresolved D. Germline CDR1 and CDR2: SGHRS and YFSETQ. The CDR3 is made up of 18 amino acids. Trimming pared 0 bases from V and 0 bases from J, leaving 13 bases between.

This clonotype was counted many times. The CDR3 DNA reads TGTGCCAGCAGCTTTACTAGCGGGAGGCTCCCCTACAATGAGCAGTTCTTC. Translation: CASSFTSGRLPYNEQFF. The rearrangement links TRBV7-2 to TRBJ2-1; TRBD2 aligns across 12 bases. The CDR3 is 17 residues long. Germline-derived CDR1 and CDR2 are SGHTA and FQGNSA. After removal of 3 bases from V and 2 bases from J, the junction contained 5 bases not matched to a gene.

This clonotype appeared many times. The CDR3 DNA sequence: TGTGCCAGCAGCTTAGACAGGGGGCTAGATACGCAGTATTTT. It codes for CASSLDRGLDTQYF. The chain joins TRBV5-4 to TRBJ2-3; 10 bases are a match to TRBD1. Unmatched junction bases numbered 2, after V lost 2 bases and J lost 5 bases. This CDR3 is 14 amino acids long. Per the germline V gene, CDR1 is SGHNT and CDR2 is YYREEE (reference sequence).

This clonotype was seen ten or more times. The CDR3 DNA sequence: TGTGCCAGTGGGTTGACTAGCGGACCCTACAATGAGCAGTTCTTC. Its translation is CASGLTSGPYNEQFF. The rearrangement joins TRBV19 to TRBJ2-1; 9 bases agree with TRBD2. The CDR3 extends over 15 amino acids. Trimming at V came to 8 bases and at J to 2 bases, leaving 7 bases not matched to a gene. The germline V gene encodes CDR1 LNHDA and CDR2 SQIVND (reference sequence).

The table lists this clonotype with many counts. The chain joins TRBV30 to TRBJ1-3; D possibly corresponds to TRBD1 (5 bases). The CDR3 loop spans 13 amino acids. Germline CDR1 GTSNPN, CDR2 SVGIG (reference sequence). V gave up 3 bases and J gave up 0 bases, with 6 bases separating them. CDR3 residues: CAWRDSSGNTIYF. The CDR3 region has the DNA TGTGCCTGGAGAGACAGCTCTGGAAACACCATATATTTT.

This clonotype has a handful of counts. The V call is TRBV30, the J call TRBJ2-7; D remains ambiguous. CDR1 and CDR2 from the germline V gene are GTSNPN and SVGIG (reference sequence). The CDR3 is 13 amino acids. Trimming pared 1 base from V and 0 bases from J, leaving 7 bases between. CDR3 region: CAWSASLSYEQYF. In DNA form, the CDR3 reads TGTGCCTGGAGTGCTTCCCTCTCCTACGAGCAGTACTTC.

This clonotype was recorded many times. CDR3 protein: CASSWTVGDQPQHF. In nucleotides, the CDR3 is TGTGCCAGCAGCTGGACAGTCGGCGATCAGCCCCAGCATTTT. V is TRBV3-1 and J is TRBJ1-5; possible D gene TRBD1, 6 bases. CDR3 length: 14 residues. V lost 5 bases to trimming and J lost 5 bases, with 13 bases between them. From germline, CDR1 is LGHDT and CDR2 YNNKEL (reference sequence).

Details on this clonotype: This could be a read error, since a much larger clone is one nucleotide away. The rearrangement uses TRBV28 and TRBJ1-5; no clear D gene. The CDR3 consists of 16 residues. Trimming cost V 7 bases and J 0 bases, with 16 bases left between them. Germline V gene lookup returns CDR1 MDHEN and CDR2 SYDVKM. CDR3 sequence (DNA): TGTGCCAGCATCCGTTACGAGAGGGATAGCAATCAGCCCCAGCATTTT. Its protein product is CASIRYERDSNQPQHF.

The rearrangement uses TRBV4-2 and TRBJ2-1, with D possibly TRBD2 on 6 matching bases. This CDR3 contains 14 residues. V lost 0 bases to trimming and J lost 7 bases, with 10 bases between them. The germline CDR1 and CDR2 sequences are LGHNA and YNFKEQ. CDR3 residues: CASSQDRLANEQFF. The CDR3 bases are TGTGCCAGCAGCCAAGATCGGCTAGCGAATGAGCAGTTCTTC.

In this sample, this clonotype turned up a few times. This chain joins TRBV7-9 and TRBJ1-1; 10 nucleotides agree with TRBD1. The J segment lost 5 bases and the V segment lost 2 bases, leaving 5 bases of the junction unmatched. There are 15 residues in the CDR3. CDR1 SEHNR and CDR2 FQNEAQ come from the germline V gene (reference sequence). Here the CDR3 reads CASSLMTGGMTEAFF. The CDR3, as DNA: TGTGCCAGCAGCTTAATGACAGGGGGCATGACTGAAGCTTTCTTT.

This clonotype was counted many times. The chain carries TRBV11-2 and TRBJ2-7; 7 positions agree with TRBD1. From germline, CDR1 is SGHAT and CDR2 FQNNGV. The CDR3 runs 14 residues. Trimming cost V 1 base and J 3 bases; bases outside gene matches: 3. CDR3 residues: CASSLGQGDYEQYF. CDR3 DNA sequence: TGTGCCAGCAGCTTAGGGCAGGGGGACTACGAGCAGTACTTC.

The J gene is TRBJ2-7, the V gene TRBV19; 9 bases map to TRBD2. Trimming removed 7 bases from V and 0 bases from J; junction bases left unmatched: 7. This CDR3 is built from 15 residues. Germline loops: CDR1 LNHDA, CDR2 SQIVND (reference sequence). As DNA, the CDR3 is TGTGCCAGTAAGTTTTCAGCGGGAGGCTCCTACGAGCAGTACTTC. Translated: CASKFSAGGSYEQYF.

This clonotype showed up many times. The chain joins TRBV4-2 to TRBJ1-6, with 8 bases identical to TRBD1. Trimming cost V 4 bases and J 9 bases; bases outside gene matches: 11. Germline V gene data show CDR1 as LGHNA and CDR2 as YNFKEQ. The CDR3 sequence is 16 residues long. The CDR3 sequence: CASSPALRTGTSPLHF. The CDR3 DNA follows: TGTGCCAGCAGCCCCGCACTCCGGACAGGGACTTCACCCCTCCACTTT.

V gene TRBV18 combines with J gene TRBJ1-5; no firm D call. The germline gives CDR1 KGHSH, CDR2 LQKENI. Trimming left V 1 base short and J 3 bases short, with 19 bases between. The CDR3 spans 18 residues. The CDR3 coding sequence is TGTGCCAGCTCACCACGCGAGAATCGGAGGTCTTTCAATCAGCCCCAGCATTTT. This translates into CASSPRENRRSFNQPQHF.

The chain links TRBV5-1 to TRBJ1-6; 7 bases are a match to TRBD1. This CDR3 comprises 15 residues. Germline V lookup: CDR1 SGHRS, CDR2 YFSETQ. V lost 4 bases and J lost 13; bases outside the gene matches: 14. As DNA, the CDR3 is TGCGCCAGCAGCACCGACCCGACAGGGCTTTATCCCCTCCACTTT. Its translation: CASSTDPTGLYPLHF.

The count of this clonotype is one. The chain couples TRBV7-9 to TRBJ2-5; 11 nucleotides match TRBD2. This CDR3 has 16 amino acids. The V segment lost 2 bases and the J segment 1 base; nucleotides outside the gene matches: 3. From germline, CDR1 is SEHNR and CDR2 FQNEAQ (reference sequence). The DNA of the CDR3 is TGTGCCAGCAGCTTAATAGCGGGAGGGGCCCAAGAGACCCAGTACTTC. This encodes CASSLIAGGAQETQYF. Full variable domain (rest looked up from reference TRBV7-9 and TRBJ2-5): DTGVSQNPRHKITKRGQNVTFRCDPISEHNRLYWYRQTLGQGPEFLTYFQNEAQLEKSRLLSDRFSAERPKGSFSTLEIQRTEQGDSAMYLCASSLIAGGAQETQYFGPGTRLLVL.

This clonotype was detected many times. The genes are TRBV27 and TRBJ2-5; the D gene is possibly TRBD2 (6 bases). The CDR3 extends over 14 amino acids. Germline V gene data show CDR1 as MNHEY and CDR2 as SMNVEV (reference sequence). V was trimmed by 3 bases and J by 1 base, leaving 9 bases between them. In nucleotides, the CDR3 is TGTGCCAGCAGTTTCCGGGAGCTCCAAGAGACCCAGTACTTC. It codes for CASSFRELQETQYF.

The gene calls are TRBV20-1 and TRBJ1-2, with D unresolved. Germline-derived CDR1 and CDR2 are DFQATT and SNEGSKA (reference sequence). V was shortened by 6 bases and J by 1 base, with 12 bases between the two germline ends. The length of the CDR3 is 13 residues. The CDR3 is CSAGRTDNYGYTF. CDR3 in DNA: TGCAGTGCGGGTAGGACGGATAACTATGGCTACACCTTC.

About this clonotype: A clone one base away is much larger, so this may be a read error. The conserved closing phenylalanine or tryptophan is absent in this CDR3, likely reflecting a read error. V usage is TRBV7-3 and J usage is TRBJ2-3; D remains unclear. From germline, CDR1 is SGHTA and CDR2 FQGTGA. The V and J ends lost 8 bases and 5 bases respectively, with 17 bases between them. The CDR3 is made up of 14 amino acids. This CDR3 is CASPRAGLRDTQYL. The CDR3 nucleotides read TGTGCCAGCCCCCGTGCCGGTCTGAGAGATACGCAGTATTTA.

There are many counts of this clonotype. J is TRBJ2-7 and V is TRBV5-5, with D perhaps TRBD2 (6 bases). The germline gives CDR1 SGHKS, CDR2 YYEKEE (reference sequence). The ends were cut back, 6 bases at V and 0 bases at J, with 10 bases in the middle. The CDR3 contains 13 residues. CDR3 residues: CASTGGASYEQYF. In nucleotides, the CDR3 is TGTGCCAGCACCGGGGGTGCCTCCTACGAGCAGTACTTC.

A word on this clonotype: A much larger clone differs by one base, so this may be a read error. The chain combines TRBV7-9 with TRBJ2-6; perhaps TRBD1 as D (6 bases). The CDR3 is made up of 17 amino acids. Trimming shortened V by 4 bases and J by 2 bases, and 15 bases separated the two germline ends. The germline CDR1 and CDR2 sequences are SEHNR and FQNEAQ (reference sequence). CDR3 sequence reads: CASSSGDNRPGANVLTF. The CDR3 DNA reads TGTGCCAGCAGCTCAGGGGACAACCGCCCTGGGGCCAACGTCCTGACTTTC.

This chain links TRBV19 with TRBJ2-5; TRBD2 matches 7 bases. CDR1 LNHDA and CDR2 SQIVND come from the germline V gene (reference sequence). CDR3 length: 14 residues. V shed 5 bases and J 2 bases; nucleotides not matched to a gene: 5. The CDR3 is CASSLTSVQETQYF. The CDR3 nucleotides are TGTGCCAGTAGTCTAACTAGCGTTCAAGAGACCCAGTACTTC. Filled out from reference TRBV19 and TRBJ2-5, the complete variable domain reads DGGITQSPKYLFRKEGQNVTLSCEQNLNHDAMYWYRQDPGQGLRLIYYSQIVNDFQKGDIAEGYSVSREKKESFPLTVTSAQKNPTAFYLCASSLTSVQETQYFGPGTRLLVL.

The V call is TRBV18, the J call TRBJ2-5; D remains ambiguous. V lost 3 bases, J lost 2 bases, and 4 bases lay in between. CDR3 length: 12 amino acids. In germline, CDR1 is KGHSH, CDR2 LQKENI. CDR3: CASSPQQETQYF. The CDR3 DNA is TGTGCCAGCTCACCGCAACAAGAGACCCAGTACTTC. Drawing the rest from reference TRBV18 and TRBJ2-5, the complete variable domain is NAGVMQNPRHLVRRRGQEARLRCSPMKGHSHVYWYRQLPEEGLKFMVYLQKENIIDESGMPKERFSAEFPKEGPSILRIQQVVRGDSAAYFCASSPQQETQYFGPGTRLLVL.

As to this clonotype: A read error may account for a junction end that differs from germline. Written as DNA, the CDR3 is TGCGCCAGTAGCCAAGAAAGGGGCCCTAGCTACACCTTC. The encoded protein is CASSQERGPSYTF. This chain connects TRBV4-1 to TRBJ1-2; D may be TRBD1 (5 bases). The CDR3 has 13 residues. Per germline, CDR1 MGHRA and CDR2 YSYEKL.